This T cell receptor (beta chain) was recorded in a study of T-cell reconstitution after alpha-beta-depleted transplantation in children (dated by TCRdb to 2016 to 2017). Notes on the research overall: Using TCR repertoire profiling, the study followed T-cell immune reconstitution in a quantitative way in children after TCRalphabeta/CD19-depleted allogeneic hematopoietic cell transplantation. Overall results and qualifications from the work: The frequencies of hyperexpanded clones fell over the following months, and after one year, T-cell counts and TCRbeta diversity were mostly attributed to newly produced T cells. In some patients, high TCRbeta diversity at day 60 was attributed to recipient T cells and intrathymic progenitors that had survived conditioning. The apparently early alphabetaT-cell count recovery about two months after transplant was reportedly dependent on only several hundred rapidly expanded clones derived from non-depleted graft cells.

The treatment or condition tag for this specimen amounts to: allogeneic hematopoietic cell transplantation with graft depleted of TCRalphabeta T cells and CD19 B cells. Transplant recipients were children who received TCRalphabeta/CD19-depleted allogeneic hematopoietic cell grafts. With regard to this clonotype: The target of this receptor is not known. The input lacks base qualities; no much larger clone sits a single base away.

The library was prepared using PCR. These reads were obtained on an Illumina HiSeq 2500. To normalize quantification of the TCRbeta repertoire, the TCR libraries were built with molecular barcoding that relied on unique molecular identifiers. TCRdb redid the processing of the public reads, applying fastp at Q25 and MiXCR, and retained in-frame beta chains. Entries that share a CDR3 protein sequence are merged under the most common genes and DNA. The sample records fewer than 550,000 distinct CDR3 sequences, about an eighth of which are singletons. The ten biggest clones cover 14% of the sample. Sequenced material: PBMCs, mostly from graft donor cells, taken 180 days after TCRalphabeta/CD19-depleted stem cell transplant. The source is a female patient between 2 and 10 years old who had a stem cell transplant for aplastic anemia, so the T cells may come from the graft donor.

Read as DNA, the sequence is TGTGCCAGCAGTCCGCTGGGCATAAATGGCTACACCTTC. Its translation is CASSPLGINGYTF. The chain couples TRBV9 to TRBJ1-2, with the D gene not clear enough to name. The CDR1 and CDR2 encoded by the germline V gene are SGDLS and YYNGEE. The CDR3, from cysteine to phenylalanine, totals 13 residues. Just the 39-base CDR3 DNA is kept, in frame starting at base 1. The V end loses 5 bases and the J end loses 6 bases, and a stretch of 14 bases separates them.